This paragraph reports one T cell receptor (beta chain). The antigen remains unidentified. The repertoire was sequenced with immunoSEQ multiplex PCR; TCRdb's copy has only in-frame clones and lacks some. The sample includes approximately 110,000 clones, about 89% of them seen just once. Collection occurred without any documented infections or immune events in donors. These data are taken from a study of identifying expanded T cells in peripheral blood. Points from the study as a whole: Across healthy donors, higher total template counts meant significantly greater roughly two-week count variance. Over approximately two and four weeks, about 16 and 20 clones changed, versus approximately 1.1 between replicates.

V trimming: 4 bases; J trimming: 10 bases; junction bases outside the gene matches: 13. The CDR3 runs to 16 residues. The V gene's germline CDR1 is SGHDT and CDR2 YYEEEE. Sequenced material: blood. The receptor comes from a person aged 18-70 years in good health. The chain carries TRBV5-6 and TRBJ1-6; the match to TRBD1 covers 8 bases. The CDR3 loop reads CASSLLDRERRSPLHF. CDR3 in DNA: TGTGCCAGCAGCCTCTTGGACAGGGAGAGGAGGTCACCCCTCCACTTT.